The 2 T cell receptor beta chains listed next were all sequenced from one sample in a study of CD8+ T cells in alopecia areata. After isolation, RNA underwent reverse transcription to generate cDNA as the sequencing template. The protocol was immunoSEQ multiplex PCR, while the TCRdb copy is restricted to in-frame clones and leaves out a portion. This sample has about 180,000 clones; 50% to 70% occur once, and the top ten carry over 1.5%. The source was CD4+ T cells sorted from blood, collected at week 0. The receptors originated from a human donor with alopecia areata.

This sequence joins TRBV19 and TRBJ1-6; possible D gene TRBD1, 6 bases. The V gene lost 5 bases and the J gene lost 5 bases, with 16 bases spanning the gap. This CDR3 is built from 16 residues. In germline, CDR1 is LNHDA, CDR2 SQIVND (reference sequence). CDR3 bases: TGTGCCAGTAGTCCCCGTGTGACAGGAGATAATTCACCCCTCCACTTT. It translates to CASSPRVTGDNSPLHF.

The chain employs TRBV4-1 and TRBJ2-7; 7 bases match TRBD1. Germline loops: CDR1 MGHRA, CDR2 YSYEKL. The CDR3 totals 15 residues. V was pared by 5 bases and J by 0 bases, with 7 bases of the junction left unmatched. CDR3: CASSEGTASSYEQYF. The DNA for the CDR3 is TGCGCCAGCAGCGAAGGGACAGCCAGCTCCTACGAGCAGTACTTC.